This T cell receptor beta chain derives from a study of shared clonotypes between healthy human individuals. As for the study in general: Donors had three CD4 naive, three CD4 memory, two CD8 naive and one CD8 memory plate apiece. Whole-study results and caveats: Roughly 5% of naive CD4 clonotypes were shared across several donors. Rarefaction indicated that sorted-subset sequencing remained incomplete although depth was large.

There are 13 residues in the CDR3. V lost 7 bases to trimming and J lost 6 bases, with 16 bases between them. CDR1 and CDR2 (germline): MDHEN, SYDVKM. How the authors handled the data: Filtering differed for immunoSEQ, which gave only junction sequences without quality scores. The repertoire was sequenced with immunoSEQ multiplex PCR; TCRdb's copy has only in-frame clones and lacks some. The V and J calls and the clone size are those of that table, but D and trimming were determined from the DNA. In the table there are 2,500,000 or so clones, over 85% of which are singletons. Points on this clone: The antigen remains unidentified.

The sequence was obtained from a man aged 18-30 years in good health. Some clones in this sample may be carry-over from other donors' samples. Sequenced: naive CD4+ T cells from PBMCs. Subset of the sample: CD45RA+ positively selected. This chain links TRBV28 with TRBJ2-7; possibly TRBD1 for D (6 bases). The CDR3 DNA sequence: TGTGCCAGCACCCCCAGACCACAGGGCGAGCAGTACTTC. As protein: CASTPRPQGEQYF.